This is a list of T cell receptor beta chains from one sample in a study of blood T cell repertoires in COVID-19. Produced via immunoSEQ multiplex PCR; TCRdb's table is partial and in-frame only. The table includes 35,000 to 50,000 clones, approximately 85% detected once. Sequencing was done on a sample of peripheral blood. These receptors originate from a man in his 60s with acute or convalescent COVID-19. Both conserved end residues are part of each CDR3. A D gene is named only where the DNA matches it firmly. The listing skips clone size in some rows; elsewhere it reads once, few, many or a size class.

cdr3_length: 17; clone_size: .; v_call: TRBV12-5; j_call: TRBJ2-2; d_call: TRBD2; cdr3_aa: CASAYGTSGKNTGELFF; cdr3_nt: TGTGCTAGTGCCTACGGGACTAGCGGAAAGAACACCGGGGAGCTGTTTTTT
cdr3_length: 16; clone_size: few; v_call: TRBV6-2/TRBV6-3; j_call: TRBJ1-5; d_call: .; cdr3_aa: CASSYVEGLSNQPQHF; cdr3_nt: TGTGCCAGCAGTTACGTGGAGGGTCTGAGCAATCAGCCCCAGCATTTT
cdr3_length: 13; clone_size: .; v_call: TRBV5-4; j_call: TRBJ2-1; d_call: .; cdr3_aa: CASSSRSYNEQFF; cdr3_nt: TGTGCCAGCAGCTCTCGGTCCTACAATGAGCAGTTCTTC
cdr3_length: 13; clone_size: .; v_call: TRBV20-1; j_call: TRBJ2-3; d_call: .; cdr3_aa: CSASVGTSDTQYF; cdr3_nt: TGCAGTGCTAGTGTGGGGACATCAGATACGCAGTATTTT
cdr3_length: 16; clone_size: .; v_call: TRBV28; j_call: TRBJ1-3; d_call: TRBD1; cdr3_aa: CASSSHRGNTGNTIYF; cdr3_nt: TGTGCCAGCAGTTCCCACAGGGGTAATACTGGAAACACCATATATTTT
cdr3_length: 15; clone_size: .; v_call: TRBV4-3; j_call: TRBJ2-7; d_call: TRBD1; cdr3_aa: CASSMPTGTTYEQYF; cdr3_nt: TGCGCCAGCAGCATGCCGACAGGGACGACCTACGAGCAGTACTTC
cdr3_length: 14; clone_size: .; v_call: TRBV18; j_call: TRBJ2-3; d_call: .; cdr3_aa: CASSPSLSTDTQYF; cdr3_nt: TGTGCCAGCTCACCCTCCCTCAGCACAGATACGCAGTATTTT
cdr3_length: 13; clone_size: .; v_call: TRBV19; j_call: TRBJ1-2; d_call: .; cdr3_aa: CASSLGQSYGYTF; cdr3_nt: TGTGCCAGTAGTCTTGGACAGTCCTATGGCTACACCTTC
cdr3_length: 13; clone_size: .; v_call: TRBV11-2; j_call: TRBJ1-2; d_call: .; cdr3_aa: CASSSVGPYGYTF; cdr3_nt: TGTGCCAGCAGCTCGGTGGGGCCCTATGGCTACACCTTC
cdr3_length: 13; clone_size: .; v_call: TRBV10-3; j_call: TRBJ1-1; d_call: .; cdr3_aa: CATTDIRNTEAFF; cdr3_nt: TGTGCCACTACGGACATAAGGAACACTGAAGCTTTCTTT
cdr3_length: 13; clone_size: .; v_call: TRBV12-3/TRBV12-4; j_call: TRBJ1-2; d_call: .; cdr3_aa: CASRPGPSYGYTF; cdr3_nt: TGTGCCAGCAGGCCAGGGCCTTCCTATGGCTACACCTTC
cdr3_length: 13; clone_size: .; v_call: TRBV7-7; j_call: TRBJ2-5; d_call: .; cdr3_aa: CASSKDGPGAQYF; cdr3_nt: TGTGCTAGCAGCAAGGACGGCCCCGGGGCCCAGTACTTC
cdr3_length: 12; clone_size: .; v_call: TRBV11-1; j_call: TRBJ2-1; d_call: .; cdr3_aa: CASSLFQNEQFF; cdr3_nt: TGTGCCAGCAGCTTATTCCAGAATGAGCAGTTCTTC
cdr3_length: 13; clone_size: .; v_call: TRBV5-1; j_call: TRBJ2-1; d_call: .; cdr3_aa: CASSLGENNEQFF; cdr3_nt: TGCGCCAGCAGCCTAGGGGAAAACAATGAGCAGTTCTTC
cdr3_length: 15; clone_size: .; v_call: TRBV7-9; j_call: TRBJ1-1; d_call: TRBD1; cdr3_aa: CASSLKWEGGRSAFF; cdr3_nt: TGTGCCAGCAGCTTAAAGTGGGAAGGGGGCCGCTCAGCTTTCTTT
cdr3_length: 14; clone_size: .; v_call: TRBV6-5; j_call: TRBJ1-5; d_call: TRBD1; cdr3_aa: CASSPTTGNQPQHF; cdr3_nt: TGTGCCAGCAGTCCGACGACAGGGAATCAGCCCCAGCATTTT
cdr3_length: 12; clone_size: .; v_call: TRBV6-4; j_call: TRBJ2-3; d_call: .; cdr3_aa: CASRRCADTQYF; cdr3_nt: TGTGCCAGCAGACGATGCGCGGATACGCAGTATTTT
cdr3_length: 14; clone_size: few; v_call: TRBV6-1; j_call: TRBJ1-2; d_call: .; cdr3_aa: CASSESGGRYGYTF; cdr3_nt: TGTGCCAGCAGTGAATCGGGTGGGAGGTATGGCTACACCTTC
cdr3_length: 13; clone_size: .; v_call: TRBV3-1/TRBV3-2; j_call: TRBJ2-7; d_call: TRBD1; cdr3_aa: CASRLGQTYEQYF; cdr3_nt: TGTGCCAGCAGATTGGGACAGACCTACGAGCAGTACTTC
cdr3_length: 13; clone_size: .; v_call: TRBV9; j_call: TRBJ2-1; d_call: .; cdr3_aa: CASSGGSYNEQFF; cdr3_nt: TGTGCCAGCAGCGGAGGCTCGTACAATGAGCAGTTCTTC
cdr3_length: 14; clone_size: .; v_call: TRBV5-5; j_call: TRBJ2-7; d_call: .; cdr3_aa: CASTLSGMIYEQYF; cdr3_nt: TGTGCCAGCACTCTCTCGGGAATGATCTACGAGCAGTACTTC
cdr3_length: 13; clone_size: .; v_call: TRBV2; j_call: TRBJ1-4; d_call: .; cdr3_aa: CASILSINEKLFF; cdr3_nt: TGTGCCAGCATACTTAGCATTAATGAAAAACTGTTTTTT
cdr3_length: 15; clone_size: .; v_call: TRBV19; j_call: TRBJ2-7; d_call: .; cdr3_aa: CASSILSSPPGEQYF; cdr3_nt: TGTGCCAGTAGTATACTCTCTAGTCCCCCCGGCGAGCAGTACTTC
cdr3_length: 10; clone_size: .; v_call: TRBV20-1; j_call: TRBJ1-2; d_call: .; cdr3_aa: CSAQTGYGTF; cdr3_nt: TGCAGTGCTCAAACAGGGTACGGCACCTTC
cdr3_length: 10; clone_size: .; v_call: TRBV27; j_call: TRBJ2-5; d_call: .; cdr3_aa: CASSEETQYF; cdr3_nt: TGTGCCAGCAGCGAGGAGACCCAGTACTTC
cdr3_length: 15; clone_size: .; v_call: TRBV6-5; j_call: TRBJ2-6; d_call: TRBD1; cdr3_aa: CASSSQGVGANVLTF; cdr3_nt: TGTGCCAGCTCGTCCCAGGGGGTGGGGGCCAACGTCCTGACTTTC
cdr3_length: 15; clone_size: .; v_call: TRBV19; j_call: TRBJ1-3; d_call: .; cdr3_aa: CASRKTGGSGNTIYF; cdr3_nt: TGTGCCAGTAGAAAAACGGGGGGCTCTGGAAACACCATATATTTT
cdr3_length: 14; clone_size: .; v_call: TRBV5-5; j_call: TRBJ2-7; d_call: .; cdr3_aa: CASSLSGRLYEQYF; cdr3_nt: TGTGCCAGCAGCTTGTCGGGGAGACTCTACGAGCAGTACTTC
cdr3_length: 15; clone_size: .; v_call: TRBV6-5; j_call: TRBJ1-5; d_call: TRBD1; cdr3_aa: CASSYEGQGLQPQHF; cdr3_nt: TGTGCCAGCAGTTACGAGGGACAGGGGCTTCAGCCCCAGCATTTT
cdr3_length: 14; clone_size: .; v_call: TRBV27; j_call: TRBJ1-1; d_call: TRBD1; cdr3_aa: CASSSGQGVPEAFF; cdr3_nt: TGTGCCAGCAGTTCAGGACAGGGGGTCCCTGAAGCTTTCTTT
cdr3_length: 12; clone_size: .; v_call: TRBV19; j_call: TRBJ2-3; d_call: .; cdr3_aa: CASSPSTDTQYF; cdr3_nt: TGTGCCAGTAGCCCTAGCACAGATACGCAGTATTTT
cdr3_length: 15; clone_size: .; v_call: TRBV5-1; j_call: TRBJ2-7; d_call: TRBD1; cdr3_aa: CASSLDAGGIYEQYF; cdr3_nt: TGCGCCAGCAGCTTGGATGCAGGGGGCATCTACGAGCAGTACTTC
cdr3_length: 16; clone_size: once; v_call: TRBV21-1; j_call: TRBJ2-2; d_call: .; cdr3_aa: CASSKDKDSNTGELFF; cdr3_nt: TGTGCCAGCAGCAAAGACAAGGACAGTAACACCGGGGAGCTGTTTTTT